Each of the 10 T cell receptor beta chains below was sequenced from the same sample in a study of early T cells in non-severe SARS-CoV-2 infection. MiXCR, run by TCRdb on the 5' RACE reads, gives a single entry per CDR3 protein. Of about 46,000 distinct CDR3 sequences in the sample, less than 6.5% were seen once. Material: whole blood, obtained at baseline. The receptors here all came from an adult who was a healthcare worker with PCR-confirmed SARS-CoV-2 infection or an uninfected control (not recorded which).

This clonotype was counted ten times or more. The chain uses TRBV5-1 and TRBJ1-5, with D unresolved. V was pared by 4 bases and J by 4 bases, with 12 bases between. Germline V gene lookup returns CDR1 SGHRS and CDR2 YFSETQ. This CDR3 is built from 14 residues. The CDR3 is CASSPGLINQPQHF. CDR3 nucleotide sequence: TGCGCCAGCAGCCCCGGACTGATAAATCAGCCCCAGCATTTT. The variable domain in full, completed from reference TRBV5-1 and TRBJ1-5, reads KAGVTQTPRYLIKTRGQQVTLSCSPISGHRSVSWYQQTPGQGLQFLFEYFSETQRNKGNFPGRFSGRQFSNSRSEMNVSTLELGDSALYLCASSPGLINQPQHFGDGTRLSIL.

Ten or more counts support this clonotype. The CDR3 DNA reads as TGTGCCAGCACCCCTGTGTTGGGGGCCAATCAGCCCCAGCATTTT. It specifies CASTPVLGANQPQHF. The rearrangement links TRBV6-6 to TRBJ1-5; possibly TRBD1 for D (6 bases). Deletions cut 7 bases from V and 3 bases from J, with 16 bases between. CDR3 size: 15 residues. Per the germline V gene, CDR1 is MNHNY and CDR2 is SVGAGI (reference sequence).

This clonotype came up many times. V and J are TRBV20-1 and TRBJ2-7; perhaps TRBD2 as D (6 bases). Germline V gene lookup returns CDR1 DFQATT and CDR2 SNEGSKA (reference sequence). Trimming removed 3 bases from V and 3 bases from J, with 15 bases in between. The CDR3 extends over 14 amino acids. This CDR3 is CSASTGTGIYEQYF. The CDR3 region has the DNA TGCAGTGCTAGCACGGGGACTGGAATCTACGAGCAGTACTTC.

This clonotype was counted ten times or more. The genes are TRBV5-6 and TRBJ2-1, with 10 nucleotides matching TRBD2. V shed 3 bases, J shed 0 bases, and the junction held 6 bases outside the gene matches. The V gene's germline CDR1 is SGHDT and CDR2 YYEEEE. The length of the CDR3 is 17 residues. The CDR3 DNA reads as TGTGCCAGCAGCTCCCTAGGACTAGCGGCCTCCTACAATGAGCAGTTCTTC. Translating it yields CASSSLGLAASYNEQFF.

This clonotype appeared many times. The rearrangement uses TRBV12-3 or TRBV12-4 and TRBJ1-1, with 9 bases identical to TRBD1. The CDR3 is made up of 13 amino acids. J lost 8 bases, V lost 9 bases, and 10 bases had no gene match. The DNA of the CDR3 is TGTGCCAGTACAGGGGGCCCCGTGGGGGAAGCTTTCTTT. It translates to CASTGGPVGEAFF.

Many counts were recorded for this clonotype. The chain couples TRBV3-1 to TRBJ2-3; D might be TRBD1 (6 bases). CDR1 and CDR2 (germline): LGHDT, YNNKEL (reference sequence). This CDR3 is built from 13 residues. V shed 1 base and J shed 5 bases, with 7 bases lying between them. CDR3 loop: CASSQGGLDTQYF. In nucleotides, the CDR3 is TGTGCCAGCAGCCAAGGGGGGCTAGATACGCAGTATTTT.

The chain links TRBV29-1 to TRBJ1-2; TRBD1 agrees at 7 bases. The length of the CDR3 is 14 residues. The trim removed 3 bases at V and 4 bases at J, leaving 8 bases unmatched. From germline, CDR1 is SQVTM and CDR2 ANQGSEA. CDR3 nucleotides: TGCAGCGTTGATGAAGGGGGCTCAGTCTATGGCTACACCTTC. Its protein product is CSVDEGGSVYGYTF.

In its sample, this clonotype was seen many times. The J gene is TRBJ2-5, the V gene TRBV4-1, with TRBD2 as a possible D gene (5 bases). The V end was cut by 2 bases, the J end by 5 bases, with 9 bases between. The CDR3 sequence is 13 residues long. CDR1 and CDR2 (germline): MGHRA, YSYEKL. CDR3 in amino acids: CASSQQSGETQYF. In nucleotides, the CDR3 is TGCGCCAGCAGCCAACAATCGGGGGAGACCCAGTACTTC.

V gene TRBV18 combines with J gene TRBJ1-6; no clear D. Trimming left V 2 bases short and J 5 bases short, with 22 bases between. The CDR3 is 19 amino acids. Germline-derived CDR1 and CDR2 are KGHSH and LQKENI. The CDR3 nucleotides read TGTGCCAGCTCACCATTACGGGCAGCGGCCTATGAAGATAATTCACCCCTCCACTTT. This sequence encodes CASSPLRAAAYEDNSPLHF.

The table lists this clonotype with a few counts. The CDR3 bases are TGTGCCAGCAGCCAAGATCGGGGGGGGAAGGCTTTCTTT. Protein: CASSQDRGGKAFF. This sequence joins TRBV14 and TRBJ1-1; a weak D match, TRBD1 (5 bases). This CDR3 comprises 13 residues. Germline V gives CDR1 SGHDN, CDR2 FVKESK. V lost 0 bases, J lost 11 bases, and 13 bases lay in between.